This T cell receptor (beta chain) was identified during a study of blood T cell repertoires in COVID-19 (dated by TCRdb to 2020 to 2022). As for the study more broadly: The collaborator samples originated in the United States, Italy and Spain and spanned the acute and convalescent phases of COVID-19. Samples came from the ongoing ImmuneRACE study (first 160 participants) plus 1,254 subjects from 6 global collaborators. HLA class I and class II types, where available, came from metadata supplied by the sample provider rather than from assay-based typing. Sample metadata almost always included a de-identified subject ID, COVID-19 status, age in years and sex. The dataset comprised deeply sampled blood TCRbeta repertoires from subjects exposed to, actively infected with, or recovered from COVID-19. The repertoires were released in a freely available public database meant as a resource for research on the immune response to SARS-CoV-2. The material from the prospective study consisted of cDNA or gDNA derived from T cells, B-cell-depleted T cells, or PBMCs. General study outcomes and caveats: The quantity of clinical and demographic metadata differed by source and by participant and was supplied without curation.

Collaborating institutions collected whole blood in K2EDTA tubes following their own protocols. For TCRbeta analysis, collaborators shipped samples in one of three forms: frozen whole blood, isolated PBMCs, or DNA extracted from either of those sample types. Notes on this clone: This clone's antigen is unknown. No quality values exist for individual bases; no much larger clone is one base distant.

TCRbeta CDR3 regions were amplified from genomic DNA using the immunoSEQ Assay, a bias-controlled multiplex PCR. In the authors' own workflow: Within the assay, amplification of reference gene primers was used to estimate how many nucleated cells each sample contained. Sequence reads were collapsed and filtered to measure the absolute abundance of every unique TCRbeta CDR3 rearrangement. For each sample, productive Simpson clonality was calculated as the square root of Simpson's diversity index over productive rearrangements. The source is immuneACCESS, and TCRdb retained only in-frame sequences with V and J called. Part of the clones is not carried over; for the studies checked, unresolved V genes explain less than half of this, and the remainder is unexplained. V, J and clone size derive from that table, while D and trimming were established from the DNA sequence. Within this sample are some 370,000 clones, with around 89% of them counted one time only. The ten largest clones take up approximately 7% of the sample.

CDR3 length: 16 amino acids, cysteine to phenylalanine. Only the CDR3 region is kept as DNA, spanning 48 bases read in frame from base 1. Here V drops 4 bases and J drops 3 bases, and the junction holds 4 bases not matched to any gene. CDR1 and CDR2 were assigned from the germline V gene (reference sequence) as LNHDA and SQIVND. The rearranged chain carries TRBV19 and TRBJ2-1, with 12 junctional bases fitting TRBD2. This receptor was identified in a man younger than 35 with active or convalescent COVID-19. Sequenced material: peripheral blood. The CDR3 protein sequence reads: CASSKLAGGRYNEQFF. The DNA sequence is as follows: TGTGCCAGTAGTAAACTAGCGGGGGGTCGCTACAATGAGCAGTTCTTC.